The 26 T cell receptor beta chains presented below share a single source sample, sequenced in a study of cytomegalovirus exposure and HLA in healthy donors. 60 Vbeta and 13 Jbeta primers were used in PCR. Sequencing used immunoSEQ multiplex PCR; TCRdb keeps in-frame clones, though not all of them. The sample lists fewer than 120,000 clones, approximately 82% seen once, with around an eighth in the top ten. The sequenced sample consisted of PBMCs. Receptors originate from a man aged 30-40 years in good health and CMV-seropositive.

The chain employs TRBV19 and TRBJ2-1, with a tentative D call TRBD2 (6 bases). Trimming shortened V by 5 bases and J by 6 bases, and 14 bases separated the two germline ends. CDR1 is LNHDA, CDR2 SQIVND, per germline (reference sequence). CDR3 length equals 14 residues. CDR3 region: CASSRLLGGNEQFF. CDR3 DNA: TGTGCCAGTAGTCGTCTTTTGGGGGGCAATGAGCAGTTCTTC.

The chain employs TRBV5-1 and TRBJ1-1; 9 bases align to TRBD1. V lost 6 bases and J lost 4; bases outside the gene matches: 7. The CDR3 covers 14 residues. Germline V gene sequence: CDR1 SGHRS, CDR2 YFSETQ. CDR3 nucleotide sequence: TGCGCCAGCACAATGGGGGACAGGGTCACTGAAGCTTTCTTT. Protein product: CASTMGDRVTEAFF.

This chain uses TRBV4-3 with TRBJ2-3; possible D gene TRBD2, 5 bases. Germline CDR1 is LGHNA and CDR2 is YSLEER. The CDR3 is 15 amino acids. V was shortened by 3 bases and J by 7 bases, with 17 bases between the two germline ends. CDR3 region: CASSHGTTRGNTQYF. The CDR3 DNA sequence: TGCGCCAGCAGCCACGGAACTACCCGGGGAAATACGCAGTATTTT.

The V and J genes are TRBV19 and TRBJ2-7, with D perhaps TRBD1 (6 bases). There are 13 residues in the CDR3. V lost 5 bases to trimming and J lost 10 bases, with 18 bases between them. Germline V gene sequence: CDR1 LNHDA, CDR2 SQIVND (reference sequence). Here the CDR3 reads CASSADRTTYQYF. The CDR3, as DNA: TGTGCCAGTAGTGCGGACAGAACAACCTACCAGTACTTC.

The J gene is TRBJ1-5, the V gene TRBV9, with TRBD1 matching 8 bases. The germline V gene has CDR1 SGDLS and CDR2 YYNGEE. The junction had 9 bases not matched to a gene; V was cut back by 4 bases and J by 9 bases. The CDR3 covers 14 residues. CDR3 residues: CASSPWTGSGPQHF. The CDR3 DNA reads TGTGCCAGCAGCCCCTGGACAGGGTCGGGGCCCCAGCATTTT.

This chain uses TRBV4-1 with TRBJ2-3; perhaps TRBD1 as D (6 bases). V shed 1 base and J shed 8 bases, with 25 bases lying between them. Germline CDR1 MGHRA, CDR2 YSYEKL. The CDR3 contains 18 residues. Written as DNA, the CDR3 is TGCGCCAGCAGCCAAGGTCTTCAGTATGGTCAAGGGGGAGCTACGCAGTATTTT. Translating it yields CASSQGLQYGQGGATQYF.

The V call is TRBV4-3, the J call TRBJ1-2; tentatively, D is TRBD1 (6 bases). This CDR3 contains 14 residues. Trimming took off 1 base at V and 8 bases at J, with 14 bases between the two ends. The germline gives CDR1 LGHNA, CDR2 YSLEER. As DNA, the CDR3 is TGCGCCAGCAGCCAAGGTTGGGGGGGCTCAGGCTACACCTTC. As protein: CASSQGWGGSGYTF.

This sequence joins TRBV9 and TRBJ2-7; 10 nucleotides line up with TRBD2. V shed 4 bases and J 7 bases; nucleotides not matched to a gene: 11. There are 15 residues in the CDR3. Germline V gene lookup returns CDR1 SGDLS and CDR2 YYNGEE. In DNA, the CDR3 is TGTGCCAGCAGCCCAGGGGTAGCGGGGGGCGAAGAGCAGTACTTC. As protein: CASSPGVAGGEEQYF.

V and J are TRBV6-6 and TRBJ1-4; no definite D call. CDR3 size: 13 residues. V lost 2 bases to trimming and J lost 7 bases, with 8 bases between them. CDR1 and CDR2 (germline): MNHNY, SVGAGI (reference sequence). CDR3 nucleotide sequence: TGTGCCAGCAGTTACGCCCGGGGTGAAAAACTGTTTTTT. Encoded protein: CASSYARGEKLFF.

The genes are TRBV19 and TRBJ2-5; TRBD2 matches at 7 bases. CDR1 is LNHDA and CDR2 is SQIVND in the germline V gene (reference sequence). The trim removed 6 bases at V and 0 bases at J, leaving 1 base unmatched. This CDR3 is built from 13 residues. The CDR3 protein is CASSGGYQETQYF. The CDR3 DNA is TGTGCCAGTAGCGGGGGGTACCAAGAGACCCAGTACTTC.

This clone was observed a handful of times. The CDR3 loop is CASGGGGAIGELFF. DNA for the CDR3: TGCGCCAGCGGGGGCGGGGGGGCAATAGGGGAGCTGTTTTTT. The rearrangement joins TRBV4-3 to TRBJ2-2; 9 bases match TRBD2. V trimming: 8 bases; J trimming: 8 bases; junction bases outside the gene matches: 9. The CDR3 has 14 amino acids. The germline gives CDR1 LGHNA, CDR2 YSLEER.

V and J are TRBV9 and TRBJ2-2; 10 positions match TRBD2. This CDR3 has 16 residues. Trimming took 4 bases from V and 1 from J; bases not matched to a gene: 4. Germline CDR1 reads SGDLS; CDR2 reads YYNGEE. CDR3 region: CASSLAGDQNTGELFF. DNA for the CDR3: TGTGCCAGCAGCCTAGCGGGGGACCAGAACACCGGGGAGCTGTTTTTT.

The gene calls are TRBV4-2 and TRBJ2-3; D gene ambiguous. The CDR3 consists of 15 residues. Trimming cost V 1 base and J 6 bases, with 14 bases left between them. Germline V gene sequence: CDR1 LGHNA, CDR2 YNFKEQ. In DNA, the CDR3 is TGTGCCAGCAGCCAAGTGCTCCGGTTCTCGGATACGCAGTATTTT. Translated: CASSQVLRFSDTQYF.

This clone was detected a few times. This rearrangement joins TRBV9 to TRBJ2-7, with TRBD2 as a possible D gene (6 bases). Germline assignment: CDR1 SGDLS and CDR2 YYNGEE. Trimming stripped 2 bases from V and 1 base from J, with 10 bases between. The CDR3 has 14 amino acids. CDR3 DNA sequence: TGTGCCAGCAGCGTGGGGGGAGAGTCCTACGAGCAGTACTTC. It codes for CASSVGGESYEQYF.

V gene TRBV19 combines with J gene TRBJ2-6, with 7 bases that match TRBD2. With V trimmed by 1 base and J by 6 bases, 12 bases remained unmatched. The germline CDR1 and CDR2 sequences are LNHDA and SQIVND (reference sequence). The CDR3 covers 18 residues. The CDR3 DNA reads TGTGCCAGTAGTATAGTCCCCCTAGCGGTGGGCTCGGCCAACGTCCTGACTTTC. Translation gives CASSIVPLAVGSANVLTF.

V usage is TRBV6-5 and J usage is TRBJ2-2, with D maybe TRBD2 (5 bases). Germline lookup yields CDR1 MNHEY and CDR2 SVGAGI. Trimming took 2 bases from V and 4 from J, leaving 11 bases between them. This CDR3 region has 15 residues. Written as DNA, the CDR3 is TGTGCCAGCAGTTACGGGCCTAGCCCCACCGGGGAGCTGTTTTTT. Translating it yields CASSYGPSPTGELFF.

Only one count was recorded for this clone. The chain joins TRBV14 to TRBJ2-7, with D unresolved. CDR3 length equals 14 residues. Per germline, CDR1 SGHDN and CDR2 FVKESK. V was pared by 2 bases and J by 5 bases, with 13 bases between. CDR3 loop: CASSQLVRSDEQYF. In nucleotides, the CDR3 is TGTGCCAGCAGCCAACTCGTACGAAGCGACGAGCAGTACTTC.

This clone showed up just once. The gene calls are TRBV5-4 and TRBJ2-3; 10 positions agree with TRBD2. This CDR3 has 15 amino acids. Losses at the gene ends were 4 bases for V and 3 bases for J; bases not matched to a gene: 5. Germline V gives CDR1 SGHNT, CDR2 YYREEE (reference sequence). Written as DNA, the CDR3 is TGTGCCAGCAGCCTAGCGGGGGAAAGTACAGATACGCAGTATTTT. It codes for CASSLAGESTDTQYF.

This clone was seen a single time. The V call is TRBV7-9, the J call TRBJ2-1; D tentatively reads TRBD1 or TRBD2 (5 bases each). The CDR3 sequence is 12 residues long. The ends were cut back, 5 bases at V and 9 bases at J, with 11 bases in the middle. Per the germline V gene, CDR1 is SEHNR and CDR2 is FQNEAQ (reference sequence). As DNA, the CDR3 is TGTGCCAGCAGCCTAGAGGGGATTGAGCAGTTCTTC. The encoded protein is CASSLEGIEQFF.

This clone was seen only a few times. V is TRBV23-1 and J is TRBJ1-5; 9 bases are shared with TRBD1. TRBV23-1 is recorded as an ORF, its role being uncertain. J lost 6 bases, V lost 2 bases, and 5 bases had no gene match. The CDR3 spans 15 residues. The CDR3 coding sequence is TGCGCCAGCAGTCAAGACAGGGGGTCGACTCAGCCCCAGCATTTT. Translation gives CASSQDRGSTQPQHF.

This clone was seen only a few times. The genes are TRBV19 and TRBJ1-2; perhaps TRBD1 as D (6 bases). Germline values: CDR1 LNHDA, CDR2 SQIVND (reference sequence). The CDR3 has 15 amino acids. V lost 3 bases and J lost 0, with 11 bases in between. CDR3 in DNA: TGTGCCAGTAGTATTTTGGCAGGGGCTAACTATGGCTACACCTTC. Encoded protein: CASSILAGANYGYTF.

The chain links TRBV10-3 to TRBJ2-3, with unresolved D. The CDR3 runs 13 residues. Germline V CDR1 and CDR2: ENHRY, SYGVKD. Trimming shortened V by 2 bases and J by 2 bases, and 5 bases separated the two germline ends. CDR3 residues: CAISEPVTDTQYF. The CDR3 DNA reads TGTGCCATCAGTGAGCCCGTCACAGATACGCAGTATTTT.

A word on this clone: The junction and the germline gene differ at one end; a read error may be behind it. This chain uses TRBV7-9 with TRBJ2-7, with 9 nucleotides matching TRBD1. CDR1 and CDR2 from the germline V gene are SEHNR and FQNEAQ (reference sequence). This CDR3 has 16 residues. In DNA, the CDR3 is TGTTCCAGCAGCTACACATTGGGGACAGGGTCTTTCGAGCAGTACTTC. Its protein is CSSSYTLGTGSFEQYF.

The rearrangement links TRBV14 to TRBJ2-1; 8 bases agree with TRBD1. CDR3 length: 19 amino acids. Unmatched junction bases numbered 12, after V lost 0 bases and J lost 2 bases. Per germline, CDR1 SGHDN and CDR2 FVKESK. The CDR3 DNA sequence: TGTGCCAGCAGCCAAGACCAGACAGGGGCGACCTCGCCCTACAATGAGCAGTTCTTC. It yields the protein CASSQDQTGATSPYNEQFF.

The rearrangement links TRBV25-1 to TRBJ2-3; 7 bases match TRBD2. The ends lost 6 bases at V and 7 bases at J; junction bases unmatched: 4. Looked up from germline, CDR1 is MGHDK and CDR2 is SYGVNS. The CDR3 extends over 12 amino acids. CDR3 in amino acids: CASREGGNTQYF. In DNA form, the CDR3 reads TGTGCCAGCAGAGAGGGAGGGAATACGCAGTATTTT.

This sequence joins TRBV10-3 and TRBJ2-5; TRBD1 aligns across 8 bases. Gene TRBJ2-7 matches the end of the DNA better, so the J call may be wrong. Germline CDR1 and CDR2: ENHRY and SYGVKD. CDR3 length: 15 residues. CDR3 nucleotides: TGTGCCATCAGTGAGTCTGGACAGGGAGCCTACGAGCAGTACTTC. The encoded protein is CAISESGQGAYEQYF.